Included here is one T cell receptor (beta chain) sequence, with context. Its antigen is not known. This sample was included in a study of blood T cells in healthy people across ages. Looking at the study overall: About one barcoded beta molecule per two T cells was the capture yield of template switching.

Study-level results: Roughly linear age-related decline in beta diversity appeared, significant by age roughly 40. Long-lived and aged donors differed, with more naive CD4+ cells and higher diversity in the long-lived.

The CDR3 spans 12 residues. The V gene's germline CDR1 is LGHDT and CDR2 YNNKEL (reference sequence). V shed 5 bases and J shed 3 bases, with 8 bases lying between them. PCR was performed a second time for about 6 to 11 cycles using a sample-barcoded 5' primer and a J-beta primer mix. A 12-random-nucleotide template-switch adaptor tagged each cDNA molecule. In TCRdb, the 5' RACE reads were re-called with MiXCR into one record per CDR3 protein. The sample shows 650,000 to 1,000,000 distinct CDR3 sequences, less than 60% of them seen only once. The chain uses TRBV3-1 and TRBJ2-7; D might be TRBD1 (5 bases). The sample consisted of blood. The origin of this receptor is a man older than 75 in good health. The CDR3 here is CASSDSYYEQYF. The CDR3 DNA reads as TGTGCCAGCAGCGACAGCTACTACGAGCAGTACTTC.